Sequencing of this T cell receptor (beta chain) was carried out in a study of OX40 agonist ivuxolimab in advanced cancers. Study context: The group had a mean age of around 60 years, ranged from 23 to 79, and was 82.7% male. Eligibility rules accepted prior anti-PD-1, anti-PD-L1 or anti-CTLA-4 therapy, and under 45% had some.

Profiled with immunoSEQ multiplex PCR; TCRdb holds only in-frame clones, not every one. The sample carries around 34,000 clones, about 82% recorded once. Comments on this clone: Its specificity is unknown.

Looked up from germline, CDR1 is MDHEN and CDR2 is SYDVKM. Trimming removed 5 bases from V and 8 bases from J; junction bases left unmatched: 17. CDR3 length equals 18 residues. Overall study results and limits: CD8+ T cells averaged more expanded clones than CD4+.

The source was CD4+ or CD8+ T cells sorted from blood, collected in a trial of the OX40 agonist ivuxolimab. The source of this sequence is an adult with an advanced solid tumor such as melanoma, head and neck, liver or kidney cancer. The genes are TRBV28 and TRBJ2-1; TRBD2 aligns across 11 bases. CDR3 sequence (DNA): TGTGCCAGCAGTACCGCCCACCAGGGACTAGCGGTTAGGGATGAGCAGTTCTTC. Protein sequence: CASSTAHQGLAVRDEQFF. Full variable domain (remainder filled in from reference TRBV28 and TRBJ2-1): DVKVTQSSRYLVKRTGEKVFLECVQDMDHENMFWYRQDPGLGLRLIYFSYDVKMKEKGDIPEGYSVSREKKERFSLILESASTNQTSMYLCASSTAHQGLAVRDEQFFGPGTRLTVL.